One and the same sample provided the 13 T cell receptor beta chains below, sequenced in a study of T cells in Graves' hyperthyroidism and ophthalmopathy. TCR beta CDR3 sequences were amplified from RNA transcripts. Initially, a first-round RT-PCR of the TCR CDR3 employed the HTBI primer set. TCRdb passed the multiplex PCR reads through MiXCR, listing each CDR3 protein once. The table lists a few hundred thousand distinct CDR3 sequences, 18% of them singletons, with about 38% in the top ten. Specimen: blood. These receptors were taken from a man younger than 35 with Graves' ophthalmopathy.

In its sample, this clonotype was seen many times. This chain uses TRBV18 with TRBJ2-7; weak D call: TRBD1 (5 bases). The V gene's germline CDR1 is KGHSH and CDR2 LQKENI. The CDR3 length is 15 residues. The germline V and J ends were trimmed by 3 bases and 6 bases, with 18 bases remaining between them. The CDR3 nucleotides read TGTGCCAGCTCACCGCAGGGCCTTCCAAGATCCGAGCAGTACTTC. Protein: CASSPQGLPRSEQYF.

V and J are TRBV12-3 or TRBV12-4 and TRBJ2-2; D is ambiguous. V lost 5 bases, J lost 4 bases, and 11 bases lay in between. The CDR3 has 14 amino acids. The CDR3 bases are TGTGCCAGCAGTCTAGGTGGCGTCACCGGGGAGCTGTTTTTT. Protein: CASSLGGVTGELFF.

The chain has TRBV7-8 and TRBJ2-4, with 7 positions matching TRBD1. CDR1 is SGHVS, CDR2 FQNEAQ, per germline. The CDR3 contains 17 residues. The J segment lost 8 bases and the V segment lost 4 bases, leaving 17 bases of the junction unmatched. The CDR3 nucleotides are TGTGCCAGCAGCTATGCAACAACCGGGCCCGACAGGGACATTCAGTACTTC. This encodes CASSYATTGPDRDIQYF.

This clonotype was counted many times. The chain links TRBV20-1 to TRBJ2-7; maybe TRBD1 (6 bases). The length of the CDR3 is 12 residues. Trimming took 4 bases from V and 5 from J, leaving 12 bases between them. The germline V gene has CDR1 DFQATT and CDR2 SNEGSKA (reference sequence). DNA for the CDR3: TGCAGTGCTACGGCAGGGGACCACGAGCAGTACTTC. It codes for CSATAGDHEQYF.

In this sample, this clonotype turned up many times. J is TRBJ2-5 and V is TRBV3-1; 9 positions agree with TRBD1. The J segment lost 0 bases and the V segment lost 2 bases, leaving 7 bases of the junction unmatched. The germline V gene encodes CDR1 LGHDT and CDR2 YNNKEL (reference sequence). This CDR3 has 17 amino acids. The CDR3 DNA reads TGTGCCAGCAGCCAATTGATCCGGGACAGGGACCAAGAGACCCAGTACTTC. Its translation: CASSQLIRDRDQETQYF.

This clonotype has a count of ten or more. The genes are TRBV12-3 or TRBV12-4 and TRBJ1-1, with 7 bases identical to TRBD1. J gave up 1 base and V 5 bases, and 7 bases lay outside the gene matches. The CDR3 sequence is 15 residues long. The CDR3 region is CASSPYRGPNTEAFF. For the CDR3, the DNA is TGTGCCAGCAGTCCATACAGGGGACCGAACACTGAAGCTTTCTTT.

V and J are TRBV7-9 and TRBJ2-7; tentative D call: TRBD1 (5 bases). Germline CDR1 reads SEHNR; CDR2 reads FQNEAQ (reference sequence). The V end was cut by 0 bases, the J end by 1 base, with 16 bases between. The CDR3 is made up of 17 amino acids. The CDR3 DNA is TGTGCCAGCAGCTTAGCGGTAGGGGCAGGAAAATCCTACGAGCAGTACTTC. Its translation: CASSLAVGAGKSYEQYF.

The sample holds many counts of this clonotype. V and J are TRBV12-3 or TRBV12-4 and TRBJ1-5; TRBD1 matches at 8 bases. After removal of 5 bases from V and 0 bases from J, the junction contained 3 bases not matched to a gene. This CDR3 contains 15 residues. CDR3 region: CASSRQGTSNQPQHF. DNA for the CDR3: TGTGCCAGCAGTCGACAGGGGACTAGCAATCAGCCCCAGCATTTT.

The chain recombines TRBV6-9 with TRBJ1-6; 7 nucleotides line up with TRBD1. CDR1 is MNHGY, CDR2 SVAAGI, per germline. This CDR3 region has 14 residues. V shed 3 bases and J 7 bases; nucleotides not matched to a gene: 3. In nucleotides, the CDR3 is TGTGCCAGCAGTTACGTACAGGGGAATTCACCCCTCCACTTT. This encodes CASSYVQGNSPLHF.

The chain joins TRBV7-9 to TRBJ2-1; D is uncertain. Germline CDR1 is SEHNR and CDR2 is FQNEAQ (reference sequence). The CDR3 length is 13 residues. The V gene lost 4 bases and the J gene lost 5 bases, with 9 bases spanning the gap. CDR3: CASSSRTDNEQFF. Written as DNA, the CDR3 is TGTGCCAGCAGCTCTCGGACGGACAATGAGCAGTTCTTC. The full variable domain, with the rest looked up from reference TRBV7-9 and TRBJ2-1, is DTGVSQNPRHKITKRGQNVTFRCDPISEHNRLYWYRQTLGQGPEFLTYFQNEAQLEKSRLLSDRFSAERPKGSFSTLEIQRTEQGDSAMYLCASSSRTDNEQFFGPGTRLTVL.

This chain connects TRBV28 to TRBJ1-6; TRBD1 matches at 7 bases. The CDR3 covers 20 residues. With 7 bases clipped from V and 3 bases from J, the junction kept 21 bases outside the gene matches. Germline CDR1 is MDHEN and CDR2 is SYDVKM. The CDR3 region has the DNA TGTGCCAGCAACCATCGTACAGGGGTTACTCGATCCTTCTATAATTCACCCCTCCACTTT. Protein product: CASNHRTGVTRSFYNSPLHF.

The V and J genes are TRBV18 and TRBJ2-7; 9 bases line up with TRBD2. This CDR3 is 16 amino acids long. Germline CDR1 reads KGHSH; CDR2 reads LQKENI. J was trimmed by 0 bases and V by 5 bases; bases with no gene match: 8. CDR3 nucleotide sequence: TGTGCCAGCTCATGGTCCGGCGGGGGGGCCTCCTACGAGCAGTACTTC. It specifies CASSWSGGGASYEQYF. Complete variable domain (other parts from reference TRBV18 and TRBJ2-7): NAGVMQNPRHLVRRRGQEARLRCSPMKGHSHVYWYRQLPEEGLKFMVYLQKENIIDESGMPKERFSAEFPKEGPSILRIQQVVRGDSAAYFCASSWSGGGASYEQYFGPGTRLTVT.

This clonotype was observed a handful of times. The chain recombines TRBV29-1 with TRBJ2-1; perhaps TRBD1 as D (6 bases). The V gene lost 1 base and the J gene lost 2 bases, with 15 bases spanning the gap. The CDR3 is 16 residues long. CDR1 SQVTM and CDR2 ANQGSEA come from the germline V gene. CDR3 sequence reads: CSVEGAMGQAYNEQFF. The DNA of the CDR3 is TGCAGCGTTGAAGGCGCCATGGGACAAGCCTACAATGAGCAGTTCTTC.